The 30 T cell receptor beta chains reported below all come from one sample, sequenced in a study of T-cell memory formation after mild COVID-19. TCRdb called the 5' RACE reads again in MiXCR, with one record for every CDR3 protein. The table shows approximately 89,000 distinct CDR3 sequences, with around 27% occurring only once. The sequencing sample was made of PBMCs or a T cell subset sorted from them (not recorded which). Every receptor here comes from a man aged 18 to 29 who had mild COVID-19 (a few samples of this study predate the infection). Cell type and time point are not known.

A few counts support this clonotype. The rearrangement joins TRBV29-1 to TRBJ1-2, with 8 positions matching TRBD1. The CDR3 is made up of 13 amino acids. V shed 4 bases, J shed 8 bases, and the junction held 9 bases outside the gene matches. Germline CDR1 is SQVTM and CDR2 is ANQGSEA. DNA for the CDR3: TGCAGCGTTGCTCCGGACAGGGCGAAAGGCTACACCTTC. This gives the protein CSVAPDRAKGYTF. The full variable domain, in which reference TRBV29-1 and TRBJ1-2 provide the parts outside the CDR3, is SAVISQKPSRDICQRGTSLTIQCQVDSQVTMMFWYRQQPGQSLTLIATANQGSEATYESGFVIDKFPISRPNLTFSTLTVSNMSPEDSSIYLCSVAPDRAKGYTFGSGTRLTVV.

The rearrangement joins TRBV4-1 to TRBJ2-7, with 7 bases lining up with TRBD1. J lost 4 bases, V lost 3 bases, and 18 bases had no gene match. This CDR3 has 18 residues. Germline V gene data show CDR1 as MGHRA and CDR2 as YSYEKL. For the CDR3, the DNA is TGCGCCAGCAGCCAGTCGATGAGGCAGGGGGATTTTAGTTACGAGCAGTACTTC. Translating it yields CASSQSMRQGDFSYEQYF.

The chain carries TRBV4-1 and TRBJ2-3, with a possible D match to TRBD2 (5 bases). Trimming removed 2 bases from V and 6 bases from J, with 24 bases in between. The germline V gene has CDR1 MGHRA and CDR2 YSYEKL. The CDR3 runs to 18 residues. The CDR3 region is CASSQPKDFPSLVDTQYF. CDR3 DNA: TGCGCCAGCAGCCAACCCAAGGACTTTCCGAGTTTGGTCGATACGCAGTATTTT.

The J gene is TRBJ1-2, the V gene TRBV7-6, with 8 nucleotides matching TRBD1. The CDR3 sequence is 18 residues long. With 4 bases clipped from V and 7 bases from J, the junction kept 20 bases outside the gene matches. The germline V gene has CDR1 SGHVS and CDR2 FNYEAQ. The CDR3 sequence is CASSYTRQGKFEMGGYTF. DNA for the CDR3: TGTGCCAGCAGCTACACTCGACAGGGGAAGTTTGAAATGGGTGGCTACACCTTC.

This clonotype was found a few times. The chain couples TRBV5-6 to TRBJ1-5; 7 bases are shared with TRBD1. CDR1 is SGHDT, CDR2 YYEEEE, per germline. This CDR3 region has 15 residues. V gave up 0 bases and J gave up 5 bases; unmatched junction bases: 5. The CDR3 loop reads CASSLARGPDQPQHF. The CDR3 bases are TGTGCCAGCAGCTTGGCTAGGGGGCCGGATCAGCCCCAGCATTTT.

The chain couples TRBV5-1 to TRBJ2-3, with 7 bases lining up with TRBD2. V trimming: 7 bases; J trimming: 6 bases; junction bases outside the gene matches: 14. CDR1 and CDR2 from the germline V gene are SGHRS and YFSETQ. There are 15 residues in the CDR3. CDR3 amino acids: CASGLEVAGRDTQYF. DNA of the CDR3: TGCGCCAGCGGCCTGGAAGTAGCGGGCCGTGATACGCAGTATTTT.

The chain uses TRBV7-2 and TRBJ2-1, with D perhaps matching TRBD2 (5 bases). Germline lookup yields CDR1 SGHTA and CDR2 FQGNSA. The ends were cut back, 6 bases at V and 9 bases at J, with 12 bases in the middle. There are 12 residues in the CDR3. The CDR3 DNA follows: TGTGCCAGCAGTTACGGACTTAGTGAGCAGTTCTTC. It codes for CASSYGLSEQFF.

Concerning this clonotype itself: One end of the junction does not line up with germline, which may come from a read error. This chain uses TRBV27 with TRBJ1-4; tentative D call: TRBD1 (5 bases). Per the germline V gene, CDR1 is MNHEY and CDR2 is SMNVEV (reference sequence). The CDR3 extends over 15 amino acids. CDR3 amino acids: CASSLSWGLNEKLFF. CDR3 nucleotide sequence: TGTGCCAGCAGTCTATCCTGGGGACTGAATGAAAAACTGTTTTTT.

V is TRBV20-1 and J is TRBJ2-7; no clear D gene. Germline values: CDR1 DFQATT, CDR2 SNEGSKA (reference sequence). The V end was cut by 3 bases, the J end by 0 bases, with 9 bases between. The CDR3 spans 13 residues. The CDR3 nucleotides are TGCAGTGCTAGCATGGGTAGCTCCTACGAGCAGTACGTC. Translating gives CSASMGSSYEQYV.

V is TRBV4-1 and J is TRBJ2-5, with TRBD2 matching over 9 bases. This CDR3 comprises 14 residues. V was pared by 6 bases and J by 5 bases, with 7 bases of the junction left unmatched. The germline V gene encodes CDR1 MGHRA and CDR2 YSYEKL. The CDR3 DNA reads as TGCGCCAGCAGACACGTAGCGGGGGTGGAGACCCAGTACTTC. Translation gives CASRHVAGVETQYF.

This clonotype occurred a few times. V and J are TRBV4-3 and TRBJ2-1; 8 bases fit TRBD1. The germline V gene encodes CDR1 LGHNA and CDR2 YSLEER. V lost 6 bases and J lost 10; bases outside the gene matches: 8. The CDR3 is 13 residues long. CDR3: CASSPGQGREQFF. The CDR3 DNA sequence: TGCGCCAGCAGTCCCGGACAGGGCAGGGAGCAGTTCTTC.

The chain joins TRBV25-1 to TRBJ2-1, with D uncertain. V was trimmed by 2 bases and J by 1 base, leaving 6 bases between them. Germline V gene sequence: CDR1 MGHDK, CDR2 SYGVNS. This CDR3 contains 14 residues. The CDR3 nucleotides are TGTGCCAGCAGTGAACCTACGTCCTACAATGAGCAGTTCTTC. Residues: CASSEPTSYNEQFF.

The chain employs TRBV19 and TRBJ2-7; D is possibly TRBD2 (5 bases). Trimming took off 3 bases at V and 6 bases at J, with 12 bases between the two ends. This CDR3 spans 13 amino acids. Looked up from germline, CDR1 is LNHDA and CDR2 is SQIVND (reference sequence). The CDR3 region is CASSIIRRTEQYV. CDR3 coding DNA: TGTGCCAGTAGTATCATAAGGAGGACCGAGCAGTACGTC.

The chain employs TRBV6-5 and TRBJ2-5; 7 bases line up with TRBD1. After removal of 0 bases from V and 7 bases from J, the junction contained 8 bases not matched to a gene. There are 15 residues in the CDR3. In germline, CDR1 is MNHEY, CDR2 SVGAGI. The CDR3 DNA reads as TGTGCCAGCAGTTACTCGACACGAGGGGGCGCGACCCAGTACTTC. Its translation is CASSYSTRGGATQYF.

The V gene is TRBV20-1, the J gene TRBJ1-1, with D tentatively TRBD1 (5 bases). V was pared by 6 bases and J by 4 bases, with 15 bases between. From germline, CDR1 is DFQATT and CDR2 SNEGSKA (reference sequence). The CDR3 loop spans 13 amino acids. CDR3 region: CSALGAMFTEAFF. In nucleotides, the CDR3 is TGCAGTGCCCTAGGGGCTATGTTCACTGAAGCTTTCTTT.

V usage is TRBV4-1 and J usage is TRBJ2-6; 15 nucleotides line up with TRBD2. Trimming removed 0 bases from V and 2 bases from J; junction bases left unmatched: 8. The germline CDR1 and CDR2 sequences are MGHRA and YSYEKL. The CDR3 length is 21 residues. The CDR3 DNA follows: TGCGCCAGCAGCCAAGATCCCGGGACTAGCGGGGGGTTAACTGGGGCCAACGTCCTGACTTTC. Residues: CASSQDPGTSGGLTGANVLTF.

This clonotype was picked up a small number of times. CDR3 nucleotides: TGTGCCAGCAGTGAAGCGCTTAGGATATTTGGGACTACAAACAATGAGCAGTTCTTC. It yields the protein CASSEALRIFGTTNNEQFF. This chain connects TRBV2 to TRBJ2-1, with 7 bases lining up with TRBD2. J lost 5 bases, V lost 0 bases, and 16 bases had no gene match. This CDR3 is built from 19 residues. CDR1 SNHLY and CDR2 FYNNEI come from the germline V gene.

This clonotype was found a few times. The chain combines TRBV4-1 with TRBJ2-1, with 7 positions matching TRBD2. J was trimmed by 15 bases and V by 0 bases; bases with no gene match: 14. CDR3 size: 15 residues. Germline V CDR1 and CDR2: MGHRA, YSYEKL. This chain's CDR3 is CASSQERAGSNFPFF. In DNA, the CDR3 is TGCGCCAGCAGCCAAGAGCGAGCGGGGTCCAATTTTCCGTTCTTC.

The chain links TRBV11-2 to TRBJ2-5; D is perhaps TRBD2 (5 bases). The CDR3 has 13 residues. Germline loops: CDR1 SGHAT, CDR2 FQNNGV. The V end lost 5 bases, the J end lost 2 bases, and 9 bases lay between the germline ends. This chain's CDR3 is CASSARGQETQYF. In DNA form, the CDR3 reads TGTGCCAGCAGCGCGAGAGGGCAAGAGACCCAGTACTTC.

This sequence joins TRBV7-3 and TRBJ2-1, with TRBD2 matching over 9 bases. There are 16 residues in the CDR3. The V gene end was trimmed by 4 bases and the J gene end by 6 bases; junction bases not matched to a gene: 10. The germline V gene encodes CDR1 SGHTA and CDR2 FQGTGA. The CDR3 DNA follows: TGTGCCAGCAGCTGGGATGGCGGGGGGGCCCGCAATGAGCAGTTCTTC. It codes for CASSWDGGGARNEQFF.

The chain is built from TRBV5-1 and TRBJ1-4, with 7 bases that match TRBD1. The J segment lost 6 bases and the V segment lost 4 bases, leaving 6 bases of the junction unmatched. CDR3 size: 14 residues. CDR1 and CDR2 from the germline V gene are SGHRS and YFSETQ. This CDR3 is CASSLRDRDEKLFF. The CDR3 coding sequence is TGCGCCAGCAGCCTCCGGGACAGAGATGAAAAACTGTTTTTT.

The CDR3 region is CASSLTSGGPNEQFF. The CDR3 DNA sequence: TGTGCCAGCAGCCTAACTAGCGGGGGGCCTAATGAGCAGTTCTTC. This chain connects TRBV6-2 or TRBV6-3 to TRBJ2-1; 12 bases line up with TRBD2. Germline V gene lookup returns CDR1 MNHEY and CDR2 SVGEGT. CDR3 length equals 15 residues. Germline trimming cut 6 bases from V and 7 bases from J; bases unmatched to any gene: 7.

The chain carries TRBV20-1 and TRBJ2-7; the D gene is possibly TRBD1 (6 bases). CDR1 and CDR2 (germline): DFQATT, SNEGSKA (reference sequence). Deletions cut 3 bases from V and 6 bases from J, with 24 bases between. This CDR3 is 16 amino acids long. CDR3 sequence (DNA): TGCAGTGCTAGGGTCGACAGGCCCCACCCCGGCGTCGAGCAGTACGTC. The encoded protein is CSARVDRPHPGVEQYV.

The chain couples TRBV29-1 to TRBJ2-1; D is unresolved. CDR3 length equals 15 residues. Germline-derived CDR1 and CDR2 are SQVTM and ANQGSEA. V was pared by 6 bases and J by 6 bases, with 21 bases between. Written as DNA, the CDR3 is TGCAGCGTGGAAAAGGGTGCCAGATCCGCCAATGAGCAGTTCTTC. It yields the protein CSVEKGARSANEQFF.

This chain links TRBV29-1 with TRBJ2-5, with D uncertain. V was trimmed by 4 bases and J by 13 bases, leaving 13 bases between them. Per germline, CDR1 SQVTM and CDR2 ANQGSEA. The CDR3 totals 10 residues. CDR3 residues: CSVVSQAVYF. As DNA, the CDR3 is TGCAGCGTTGTGAGCCAGGCCGTGTACTTC.

V usage is TRBV7-6 and J usage is TRBJ2-3; 10 nucleotides match TRBD1. Germline CDR1 and CDR2: SGHVS and FNYEAQ. The CDR3 sequence is 14 residues long. Trimming at V came to 5 bases and at J to 5 bases, leaving 4 bases not matched to a gene. CDR3 protein: CASSQGDRGDTQYF. CDR3 coding DNA: TGTGCCAGCAGCCAAGGGGACAGGGGAGATACGCAGTATTTT.

V and J are TRBV19 and TRBJ1-1; D might be TRBD1 (5 bases). V was clipped by 0 bases and J by 5 bases, with 13 bases between them. CDR1 and CDR2 from the germline V gene are LNHDA and SQIVND (reference sequence). CDR3 length: 15 amino acids. The CDR3 loop is CASSIDGRGRTEAFF. The CDR3 bases are TGTGCCAGTAGTATAGATGGAAGGGGAAGGACTGAAGCTTTCTTT. Using reference TRBV19 and TRBJ1-1 for the parts outside the CDR3, the full variable domain is DGGITQSPKYLFRKEGQNVTLSCEQNLNHDAMYWYRQDPGQGLRLIYYSQIVNDFQKGDIAEGYSVSREKKESFPLTVTSAQKNPTAFYLCASSIDGRGRTEAFFGQGTRLTVV.

This chain connects TRBV6-2 or TRBV6-3 to TRBJ1-5; D not resolved. Germline V gene data show CDR1 as MNHEY and CDR2 as SVGEGT. V gave up 6 bases and J gave up 7 bases, with 16 bases separating them. The CDR3 length is 14 residues. The CDR3 region is CASSRAEGDQPQHF. The CDR3 coding sequence is TGTGCCAGCAGCCGCGCGGAGGGTGACCAGCCCCAGCATTTT.

The chain employs TRBV5-1 and TRBJ2-7; D gene ambiguous. V was clipped by 4 bases and J by 5 bases, with 1 base between them. CDR1 and CDR2 from the germline V gene are SGHRS and YFSETQ. The length of the CDR3 is 9 residues. Here the CDR3 DNA reads TGCGCCAGCAGCGACGAGCAGTACGTC. It translates to CASSDEQYV.

The chain has TRBV4-1 and TRBJ1-5; 9 bases align to TRBD1. Germline V gene data show CDR1 as MGHRA and CDR2 as YSYEKL. V gave up 0 bases and J gave up 5 bases; unmatched junction bases: 8. CDR3 length: 17 amino acids. The CDR3 sequence: CASSQENRGRWDQPQHF. CDR3 nucleotide sequence: TGCGCCAGCAGCCAAGAAAACAGGGGGCGATGGGATCAGCCCCAGCATTTT.